This T cell receptor beta chain was sequenced during a study of lymphopenia after photon versus proton radiotherapy. Study-wide points: Post-nadir diversity loss with photons came from oligoclonal expansion, particularly CD8+ Temra cells. Post-nadir TCR diversity decline inversely tracked overall survival among those who died. Proton therapy kept repertoires fairly stable, unlike photons, which gained effector/memory cells.

Assay used: immunoSEQ multiplex PCR; TCRdb lists only in-frame clones, some missing. The repertoire holds 24,000 or so clones, with about 80% as singletons. With regard to this clone: The antigen remains unidentified.

This clonotype was sampled from a middle-aged man with gastric cancer. The specimen was peripheral blood, collected from a patient treated with photon-based radiotherapy.

This chain's CDR3 is CASSPESAGGETQYF. CDR3 sequence (DNA): TGTGCCAGCTCACCGGAGTCCGCGGGGGGAGAGACCCAGTACTTC. The V call is TRBV18, the J call TRBJ2-5, with 8 bases aligning to TRBD2. V lost 3 bases to trimming and J lost 4 bases; unmatched junction nucleotides: 7. CDR3 length: 15 residues. Germline CDR1 reads KGHSH; CDR2 reads LQKENI.